This TCR beta chain was recovered during a study of cytomegalovirus exposure and HLA in healthy donors. Study-wide results and caveats: When analyzed later, a missense DCLRE1C variant was found to be linked to TCR beta V- and J-gene trimming. In presence/absence analyses, roughly uniform sequencing depth across donors was assumed.

Comment on this clone: Its cognate antigen is unknown.

With 60 Vbeta and 13 Jbeta primers, the PCR was carried out. The repertoire was sequenced with immunoSEQ multiplex PCR; TCRdb's copy has only in-frame clones and lacks some. The data contain approximately 220,000 clones, around 80% of them seen just once; the ten biggest clones take up 0.22%. Trimming took 5 bases from V and 4 from J; bases not matched to a gene: 10. Germline CDR1 and CDR2: MGHRA and YSYEKL. This CDR3 has 17 amino acids. Specimen: PBMCs. The clonotype originates from a girl aged 2-9 years in good health and CMV-seronegative. The rearrangement joins TRBV4-1 to TRBJ2-3, with 12 bases fitting TRBD2. This CDR3 is CASSFSTSGSIADTQYF. The DNA for the CDR3 is TGCGCCAGCAGCTTTTCGACTAGCGGGAGTATCGCAGATACGCAGTATTTT.